This is a list of T cell receptor beta chains from one sample in a study of cytomegalovirus exposure and HLA in healthy donors. Generated by immunoSEQ multiplex PCR, the TCRdb table keeps only in-frame clones and is missing some. The sample shows some 200,000 clones, 79% of them seen only once. The sequenced sample was PBMCs. The source of these receptors is a girl between 10 and 17 years old in good health and CMV-seropositive. Both conserved end residues are trimmed from each CDR3.

V gene	J gene	CDR3 protein
TRBV11-2	TRBJ2-3	ASSPWEGADTQY
TRBV9	TRBJ2-3	ASSVVGRVTDTQY
TRBV18	TRBJ1-5	ASSHRDENNQPQH
TRBV4-3	TRBJ2-1	ASSPLSGFHNEQF
TRBV4-2	TRBJ1-5	ASSQESYQPQH
TRBV9	TRBJ2-7	ASSVDMSSYEQY
TRBV15	TRBJ1-5	ATSRGQYSNQPQH
TRBV7-6	TRBJ2-7	ASSYRGTQY
TRBV19	TRBJ1-2	ASSIDWASLGGGYT
TRBV10-3	TRBJ1-6	AISEEGDSPLH
TRBV11-2	TRBJ2-2	ASSLFTENTGELF
TRBV15	TRBJ2-3	ATSKRASGSTDTQY
TRBV5-1	TRBJ1-5	ASSLGGAQPQH
TRBV21-1	TRBJ1-2	ASSTSPGQGPPNYGYT
TRBV9	TRBJ2-1	ASSVAGAGGPYNEQF
TRBV7-8	TRBJ1-5	ASSLELGYWSNQPQH
TRBV7-9	TRBJ1-1	ASTKGPGGRRNTEAF
TRBV14	TRBJ2-7	ASSLRQHEQY
TRBV18	TRBJ2-7	ASSPNLSELGEQY
TRBV6-1	TRBJ1-3	ASSEWGGRNTIY
TRBV9	TRBJ2-3	ASSSGVGPTDTQY
TRBV27	TRBJ2-1	ASSLTRGYNEQF
TRBV7-2	TRBJ2-5	ASRAGGNQETQY
TRBV4-2	TRBJ2-7	ASSQPQAGQGVYEQY
TRBV15	TRBJ2-7	ATSRGPSGENEQY
TRBV14	TRBJ2-1	ASSQDLGSRSYNEQF
TRBV7-2	TRBJ2-3	ASSLAMGVAGGRTDTQY
TRBV5-6	TRBJ2-7	ASSSPRTGHSYEQY
TRBV6-6	TRBJ1-4	ASSGQPNEKLF
TRBV7-7	TRBJ2-5	ASSLGRGNGETQY
TRBV7-2	TRBJ1-1	ASSSGTAAEAF
TRBV14	TRBJ2-5	ASSLLFPGQGPETQY
TRBV19	TRBJ1-5	ASSGEASNQPQH
TRBV29-1	TRBJ2-2	SPGRAGGELF
TRBV7-9	NA	ASSLERGGYYEQY
TRBV12-5	TRBJ2-3	ASVPSQGARTDTQY
TRBV7-2	TRBJ1-5	ASSFGTGGNQPQH
TRBV5-7	TRBJ1-1	ASSFVTGVNTEAF
TRBV19	TRBJ1-1	ASSIIFGEGHKAF
TRBV27	TRBJ2-7	ASARTGYYEQY
TRBV19	TRBJ2-3	ASRSIGADTQY